This T cell receptor (beta chain) was sequenced during a study of graft-versus-host responses after intestinal transplantation. Overall study: Anti-thymocyte globulin induction preceded three to four years of tacrolimus and steroid maintenance in all recipients. Points from the study as a whole: GvH clones surfaced in recipient marrow, some emerging earlier in ileum or blood.

The trim removed 6 bases at V and 6 bases at J, leaving 3 bases unmatched. CDR3 length equals 13 residues. Germline loops: CDR1 WNHNN, CDR2 SYGVQD (reference sequence). This clone showed up just a few times. Its antigen is not identified. The method was immunoSEQ multiplex PCR; TCRdb's version includes in-frame clones alone and lacks a portion of them. The table lists over 55,000 clones, about 87% of them singletons. The chain couples TRBV10-1 to TRBJ1-5; TRBD1 matches 9 bases. Here the sequenced sample was unstimulated CD4+ T cells sorted from spleen or lymph node cells, taken before transplant. This clonotype was obtained from a human donor who was the organ donor for an intestinal transplant. DNA for the CDR3: TGCGCCAGCAGCGACAGGGGGGGTCAGCCCCAGCATTTT. It translates to CASSDRGGQPQHF.